The 22 T cell receptor beta chains reported below all come from one sample, sequenced in a study of OX40 agonist ivuxolimab in advanced cancers. Sequenced by immunoSEQ multiplex PCR; TCRdb stores in-frame clones only, minus some. The sample lists 76,000 or so clones, 70% to 90% occurring once. The specimen comprised CD4+ or CD8+ T cells sorted from blood, sampled in a trial of the OX40 agonist ivuxolimab. These receptors all come from an adult with an advanced solid tumor such as melanoma, head and neck, liver or kidney cancer.

The rearrangement links TRBV2 to TRBJ1-5; 11 bases agree with TRBD1. Germline CDR1 is SNHLY and CDR2 is FYNNEI. This CDR3 is 15 amino acids long. V dropped 7 bases and J dropped 5; count of bases not matched to a gene: 7. CDR3 sequence (DNA): TGTGCCAGCAAATCCGGACAGGGGGCTGATCAGCCCCAGCATTTT. Its translation is CASKSGQGADQPQHF.

The V gene is TRBV6-5, the J gene TRBJ2-7; D is perhaps TRBD1 (5 bases). Germline values: CDR1 MNHEY, CDR2 SVGAGI. This CDR3 is 15 amino acids long. The V end lost 0 bases, the J end lost 7 bases, and 16 bases lay between the germline ends. Here the CDR3 reads CASSYSYSDPGEQYF. In nucleotides, the CDR3 is TGTGCCAGCAGTTACTCCTACTCAGACCCAGGGGAGCAGTACTTC.

V gene TRBV18 combines with J gene TRBJ2-5; 7 bases agree with TRBD1. The germline V gene has CDR1 KGHSH and CDR2 LQKENI. The CDR3 is made up of 15 amino acids. V shed 3 bases and J 0 bases; nucleotides not matched to a gene: 4. The chain's CDR3 is CASSPRQGHQETQYF. The CDR3 coding sequence is TGTGCCAGCTCACCGAGACAGGGCCACCAAGAGACCCAGTACTTC.

The chain uses TRBV6-5 and TRBJ2-1; weak D call: TRBD2 (5 bases). Germline V gene sequence: CDR1 MNHEY, CDR2 SVGAGI. CDR3 length equals 13 residues. V lost 5 bases to trimming and J lost 1 base, with 6 bases between them. The CDR3 DNA reads as TGTGCCAGCAGTCGGGATTCCTACAATGAGCAGTTCTTC. The encoded protein is CASSRDSYNEQFF.

V is TRBV7-6 and J is TRBJ2-5; D is unclear. The CDR3 sequence is 15 residues long. Trimming stripped 6 bases from V and 2 bases from J, with 16 bases between. The germline gives CDR1 SGHVS, CDR2 FNYEAQ. The CDR3 reads CASSSLGWQQETQYF. The CDR3 coding sequence is TGTGCCAGCAGTTCCCTAGGATGGCAGCAAGAGACCCAGTACTTC.

V is TRBV6-6 and J is TRBJ1-1, with 7 bases matching TRBD1. After removal of 5 bases from V and 3 bases from J, the junction contained 6 bases not matched to a gene. Germline CDR1 and CDR2: MNHNY and SVGAGI (reference sequence). The CDR3 has 14 residues. The CDR3 is CASSRDRDYTEAFF. CDR3 coding DNA: TGTGCCAGCAGTCGCGACAGGGATTACACTGAAGCTTTCTTT.

The genes are TRBV7-2 and TRBJ1-2, with a weak D call TRBD1 (5 bases). Per germline, CDR1 SGHTA and CDR2 FQGNSA. This CDR3 is 15 amino acids long. V was shortened by 1 base and J by 0 bases, with 9 bases between the two germline ends. CDR3 bases: TGTGCCAGCAGCTTAGTCGGGACGGCTAACTATGGCTACACCTTC. This gives the protein CASSLVGTANYGYTF.

This clone occurred a few times. This rearrangement joins TRBV30 to TRBJ2-7, with 8 bases lining up with TRBD2. This CDR3 has 12 residues. V was pared by 2 bases and J by 6 bases, with 3 bases of the junction left unmatched. Germline CDR1 reads GTSNPN; CDR2 reads SVGIG (reference sequence). DNA for the CDR3: TGTGCCTGGAGTAGCGGGGGAAGCGAGCAGTACTTC. As protein: CAWSSGGSEQYF.

For the CDR3, the DNA is TGTGCCAGCAGCTTAGCTGGCGCTCGCCCCTACAATGAGCAGTTCTTC. It specifies CASSLAGARPYNEQFF. The rearrangement joins TRBV7-9 to TRBJ2-1, with D uncertain. Germline values: CDR1 SEHNR, CDR2 FQNEAQ (reference sequence). V was shortened by 0 bases and J by 2 bases, with 11 bases between the two germline ends. The CDR3 has 16 amino acids.

V usage is TRBV11-1 and J usage is TRBJ2-1; 13 bases fit TRBD2. J lost 3 bases, V lost 4 bases, and 6 bases had no gene match. CDR3 length equals 17 residues. Germline V gene data show CDR1 as SGHAT and CDR2 as FQDESV (reference sequence). The CDR3 DNA reads as TGTGCCAGCAGCTCCGGACTAGCGGGGGCCTTCTACAATGAGCAGTTCTTC. Translating it yields CASSSGLAGAFYNEQFF.

The J gene is TRBJ2-1, the V gene TRBV10-3; tentative D call: TRBD2 (6 bases). Germline assignment: CDR1 ENHRY and CDR2 SYGVKD. V shed 6 bases and J shed 0 bases, with 12 bases lying between them. This CDR3 contains 15 residues. The chain's CDR3 is CAIRNSGSSYNEQFF. The DNA of the CDR3 is TGTGCCATCAGGAATAGCGGATCCTCCTACAATGAGCAGTTCTTC.

For this clone: An end of the junction does not agree with germline; a read error may underlie this. The chain couples TRBV11-1 to TRBJ2-5; D assignment may be TRBD1 or TRBD2 (5 bases each). The CDR3 totals 12 residues. Looked up from germline, CDR1 is SGHAT and CDR2 is FQDESV (reference sequence). The CDR3 protein is CASSFDQRGLDF. The DNA of the CDR3 is TGTGCCAGCAGCTTTGACCAGAGGGGTTTGGACTTC.

The chain links TRBV11-2 to TRBJ1-1, with 8 bases identical to TRBD1. Germline assignment: CDR1 SGHAT and CDR2 FQNNGV. The CDR3 consists of 14 residues. The junction had 13 bases not matched to a gene; V was cut back by 5 bases and J by 11 bases. The CDR3 loop is CASSIKVQGVAAFF. The DNA of the CDR3 is TGTGCCAGCAGCATAAAGGTACAGGGGGTTGCGGCTTTCTTT.

V is TRBV29-1 and J is TRBJ2-7; possibly TRBD1 for D (6 bases). Germline V gene lookup returns CDR1 SQVTM and CDR2 ANQGSEA. With 3 bases removed from V and 0 bases from J, the gap between germline ends came to 15 bases. The CDR3 length is 15 residues. CDR3 loop: CSVDLRGQGSYEQYF. In DNA, the CDR3 is TGCAGCGTTGATCTGAGGGGACAAGGCTCCTACGAGCAGTACTTC.

Only one count was recorded for this clone. The chain combines TRBV13 with TRBJ2-5, with D maybe TRBD2 (6 bases). CDR3 size: 15 residues. Germline V lookup: CDR1 PRHDT, CDR2 FYEKMQ (reference sequence). Trimming stripped 1 base from V and 5 bases from J, with 14 bases between. The DNA for the CDR3 is TGTGCCAGCAGCTTAGTAGGAGAGGGACTGGAGACCCAGTACTTC. It is translated as CASSLVGEGLETQYF.

The chain employs TRBV6-5 and TRBJ2-4; 11 positions agree with TRBD2. This CDR3 has 15 residues. V gave up 0 bases and J gave up 6 bases; unmatched junction bases: 1. Germline V gives CDR1 MNHEY, CDR2 SVGAGI. The CDR3 DNA is TGTGCCAGCAGTTACTCGACTAGCGGGGTAAACATTCAGTACTTC. It yields the protein CASSYSTSGVNIQYF.

This chain links TRBV4-2 with TRBJ1-2; D call uncertain. The CDR3 contains 13 residues. Germline V gene sequence: CDR1 LGHNA, CDR2 YNFKEQ. Trimming removed 0 bases at V and 3 bases at J, with 5 bases between. CDR3 DNA: TGTGCCAGCAGCCAAGATAGCGACTATGGCTACACCTTC. It specifies CASSQDSDYGYTF.

V gene TRBV19 combines with J gene TRBJ2-1; D is tentatively TRBD1 or TRBD2 (5 bases each). V lost 5 bases to trimming and J lost 3 bases, with 8 bases between them. Germline CDR1 LNHDA, CDR2 SQIVND (reference sequence). This CDR3 is 13 amino acids long. CDR3 residues: CASSRDGYNEQFF. The CDR3 DNA reads TGTGCCAGTAGTCGGGACGGCTACAATGAGCAGTTCTTC.

This chain uses TRBV5-1 with TRBJ2-5, with 11 bases fitting TRBD2. The germline V gene has CDR1 SGHRS and CDR2 YFSETQ. J gave up 3 bases and V 1 base, and 2 bases lay outside the gene matches. This CDR3 spans 15 amino acids. Here the CDR3 reads CASSLSSGGEETQYF. CDR3 nucleotides: TGCGCCAGCAGCTTGAGTAGCGGGGGGGAAGAGACCCAGTACTTC.

The rearrangement links TRBV15 to TRBJ2-5, with 7 bases fitting TRBD2. The germline V gene encodes CDR1 LNHNV and CDR2 YYDKDF (reference sequence). With V trimmed by 0 bases and J by 1 base, 2 bases remained unmatched. The CDR3 sequence is 15 residues long. The CDR3 reads CATSRDASGQETQYF. In nucleotides, the CDR3 is TGTGCCACCAGCAGAGATGCTAGCGGCCAAGAGACCCAGTACTTC. Full variable domain (remainder filled in from reference TRBV15 and TRBJ2-5): DAMVIQNPRYQVTQFGKPVTLSCSQTLNHNVMYWYQQKSSQAPKLLFHYYDKDFNNEADTPDNFQSRRPNTSFCFLDIRSPGLGDTAMYLCATSRDASGQETQYFGPGTRLLVL.

The V call is TRBV19, the J call TRBJ2-5, with D perhaps matching TRBD1 or TRBD2 (6 bases each). The ends were cut back, 1 base at V and 5 bases at J, with 11 bases in the middle. The CDR3 length is 14 residues. Germline V gene lookup returns CDR1 LNHDA and CDR2 SQIVND (reference sequence). CDR3 loop: CASSIGGAVETQYF. The CDR3 nucleotides read TGTGCCAGTAGTATAGGGGGGGCCGTGGAGACCCAGTACTTC.

The gene calls are TRBV5-8 and TRBJ1-2; the D gene is possibly TRBD1 (5 bases). Trimming removed 3 bases at V and 4 bases at J, with 22 bases between. The CDR3 has 17 residues. CDR1 and CDR2 (germline): SGHTS, YDEGEE. The CDR3 protein is CASSWGRAEVSSYGYTF. CDR3 DNA sequence: TGTGCCAGCAGCTGGGGACGGGCGGAGGTGTCAAGCTATGGCTACACCTTC.